This T cell receptor (beta chain) was sequenced during a study of T cell repertoires in cytomegalovirus infection. This CDR3 is built from 11 residues. TCRdb passed the reads through MiXCR, listing each CDR3 protein once. The sample has 250,000 to 300,000 distinct CDR3 sequences; roughly a fifth are singletons. Concerning this clonotype itself: Its antigen is unknown. The junction departs from the called germline gene at one end, perhaps through a read error.

The chain carries TRBV12-3 or TRBV12-4 and TRBJ1-1; D possibly corresponds to TRBD1 (5 bases). Source: cultured PBMCs, taken from culture after CMV antigen stimulation. The TCR comes from a human donor in good health (CMV status not recorded). Some clones in this sample may be carry-over from other donors' samples. The CDR3 DNA follows: TGTGACAGCAGCAGGGAGTCTGAAGCTTTCTTT. Translated: CDSSRESEAFF.